The present T cell receptor (beta chain) was sequenced within a study of shared clonotypes between healthy human individuals. General study results and limits: Clonotypes that were shared across a handful of donors made up 4% to 6% of naive CD4 clonotypes.

TCRdb's table, derived via immunoSEQ multiplex PCR, lists solely in-frame clones and lacks some. The sample includes 110,000 or so clones, about 67% of them seen just once. CD8 memory merged CD45RO+ cells and CCR7-negative CD45RA+ TemRA cells into one population. A remark on this clone: No antigen is known for it.

The sequencing sample was made of memory CD8+ T cells sorted from blood. Noted subset: CD45RO+ cells pooled with CCR7-negative TemRA cells. The TCR originated in a woman aged 25 to 39 in good health.

For the CDR3, the DNA is TGTGCCAGCAGCCTGGCCCCGGGACGTTGGAACACTGAAGCTTTCTTT. It translates to CASSLAPGRWNTEAFF. The chain is built from TRBV27 and TRBJ1-1; a possible D gene is TRBD1 (5 bases). Germline V gives CDR1 MNHEY, CDR2 SMNVEV (reference sequence). V lost 6 bases, J lost 1 base, and 18 bases lay in between. The CDR3 is made up of 16 amino acids.